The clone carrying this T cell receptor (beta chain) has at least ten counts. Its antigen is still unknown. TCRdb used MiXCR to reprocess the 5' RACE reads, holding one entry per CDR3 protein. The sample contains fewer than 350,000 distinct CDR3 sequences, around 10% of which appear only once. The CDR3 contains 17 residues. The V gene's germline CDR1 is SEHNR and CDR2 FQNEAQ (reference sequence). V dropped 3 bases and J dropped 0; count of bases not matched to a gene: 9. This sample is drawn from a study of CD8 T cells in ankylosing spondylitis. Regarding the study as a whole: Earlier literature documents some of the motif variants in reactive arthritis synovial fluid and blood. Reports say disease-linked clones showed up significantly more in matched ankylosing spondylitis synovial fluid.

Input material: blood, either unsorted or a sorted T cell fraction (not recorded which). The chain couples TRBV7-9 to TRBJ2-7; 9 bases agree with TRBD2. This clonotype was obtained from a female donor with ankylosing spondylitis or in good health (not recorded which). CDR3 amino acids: CASSFGVSGSLSYEQYF. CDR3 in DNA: TGTGCCAGCAGCTTTGGGGTTAGCGGGAGCCTCTCCTACGAGCAGTACTTC.